This T cell receptor (beta chain) was identified during a study of T-cell memory formation after mild COVID-19. General study results and limits: Pre-infection memory carried some responding clones, suggesting that cross-reactive memory joined. A balance of CD4 and CD8 characterized clones contracting day 15 to 85, whereas later expanders leaned CD4+.

This clonotype was recorded at least ten times. Its target is not known. TCR alpha and TCR beta cDNA libraries with sample barcodes and UMIs came from 5'RACE using constant-segment primers. Each CDR3 protein gets one entry after TCRdb re-called the 5' RACE reads with MiXCR. The sample records some 450,000 distinct CDR3 sequences, 18% being singletons. Trimming at V came to 3 bases and at J to 0 bases, leaving 3 bases not matched to a gene. Germline V lookup: CDR1 LGHDT, CDR2 YNNKEL (reference sequence). This CDR3 is 16 amino acids long. The sample consisted of PBMCs or a T cell subset sorted from them (not recorded which). The chain recombines TRBV3-1 with TRBJ2-1, with TRBD2 identical over 9 bases. The receptor was isolated from a man between 18 and 29 years old who had mild COVID-19 (a few samples of this study predate the infection). Cell type and time point are not known. The DNA of the CDR3 is TGTGCCAGCAGCCACCGCGGGGGGGCCTCCTACAATGAGCAGTTCTTC. It codes for CASSHRGGASYNEQFF.